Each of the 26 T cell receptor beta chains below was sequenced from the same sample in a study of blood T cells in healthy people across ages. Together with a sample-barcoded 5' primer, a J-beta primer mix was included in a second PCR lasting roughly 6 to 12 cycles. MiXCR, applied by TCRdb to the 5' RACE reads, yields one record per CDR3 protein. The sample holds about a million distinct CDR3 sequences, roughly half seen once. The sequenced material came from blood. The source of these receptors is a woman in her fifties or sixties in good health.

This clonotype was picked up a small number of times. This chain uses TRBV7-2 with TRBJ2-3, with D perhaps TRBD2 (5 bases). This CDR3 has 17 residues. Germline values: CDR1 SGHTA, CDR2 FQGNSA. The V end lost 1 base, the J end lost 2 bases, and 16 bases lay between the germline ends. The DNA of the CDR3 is TGTGCCAGCAGCTTAGTAGGTCTAGCCCCTTCCACAGATACGCAGTATTTT. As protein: CASSLVGLAPSTDTQYF.

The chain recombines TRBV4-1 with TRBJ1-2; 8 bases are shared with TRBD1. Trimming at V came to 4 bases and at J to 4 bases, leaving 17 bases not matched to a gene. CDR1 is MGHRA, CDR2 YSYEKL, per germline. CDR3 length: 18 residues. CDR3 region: CASSLPAGGRGQGYGYTF. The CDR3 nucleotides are TGCGCCAGCAGCCTCCCAGCCGGCGGCAGGGGGCAGGGCTATGGCTACACCTTC.

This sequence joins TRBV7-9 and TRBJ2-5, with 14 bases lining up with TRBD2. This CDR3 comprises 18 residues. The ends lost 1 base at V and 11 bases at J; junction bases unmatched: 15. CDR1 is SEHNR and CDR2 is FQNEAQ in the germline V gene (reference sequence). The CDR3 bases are TGTGCCAGCAGCTTAGTGAATTCGGGACTAGCGGGAGCTACTGAGCAGTACTTC. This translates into CASSLVNSGLAGATEQYF.

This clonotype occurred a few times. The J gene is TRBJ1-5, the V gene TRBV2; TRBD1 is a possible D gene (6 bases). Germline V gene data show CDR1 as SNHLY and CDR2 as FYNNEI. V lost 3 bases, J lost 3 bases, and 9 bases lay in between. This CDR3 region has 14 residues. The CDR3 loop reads CASSDRGHNQPQHF. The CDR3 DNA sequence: TGTGCCAGCAGTGACAGGGGACACAATCAGCCCCAGCATTTT.

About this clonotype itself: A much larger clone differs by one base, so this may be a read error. The CDR3 region has the DNA TGTGCCAGCAGTTTGGGGACAGGGATCACAGATACGCAGTATTTT. Translating it yields CASSLGTGITDTQYF. The J gene is TRBJ2-3, the V gene TRBV27; 9 bases agree with TRBD1. The CDR3 totals 15 residues. Losses at the gene ends were 3 bases for V and 2 bases for J; bases not matched to a gene: 3. Germline loops: CDR1 MNHEY, CDR2 SMNVEV (reference sequence).

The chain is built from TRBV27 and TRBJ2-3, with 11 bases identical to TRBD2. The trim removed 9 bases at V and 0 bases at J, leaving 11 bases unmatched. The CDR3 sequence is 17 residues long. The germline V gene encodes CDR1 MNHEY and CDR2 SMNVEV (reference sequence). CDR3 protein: CASRLAGPPTSTDTQYF. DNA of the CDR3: TGTGCCAGTCGACTAGCGGGGCCTCCAACTAGCACAGATACGCAGTATTTT.

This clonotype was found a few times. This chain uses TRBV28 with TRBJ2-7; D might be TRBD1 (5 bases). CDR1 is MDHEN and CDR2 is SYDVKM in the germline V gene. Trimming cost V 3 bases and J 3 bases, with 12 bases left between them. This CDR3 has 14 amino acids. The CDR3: CASSFMTARYEQYF. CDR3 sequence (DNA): TGTGCCAGCAGTTTCATGACAGCCCGCTACGAGCAGTACTTC. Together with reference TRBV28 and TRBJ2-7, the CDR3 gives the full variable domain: DVKVTQSSRYLVKRTGEKVFLECVQDMDHENMFWYRQDPGLGLRLIYFSYDVKMKEKGDIPEGYSVSREKKERFSLILESASTNQTSMYLCASSFMTARYEQYFGPGTRLTVT.

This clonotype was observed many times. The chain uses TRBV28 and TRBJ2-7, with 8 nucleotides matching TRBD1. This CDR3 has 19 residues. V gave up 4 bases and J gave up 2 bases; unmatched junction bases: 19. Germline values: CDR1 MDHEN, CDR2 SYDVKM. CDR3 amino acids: CASSSLLGVGTGRPYEQYF. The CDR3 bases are TGTGCCAGCAGTTCCCTTCTCGGGGTGGGGACAGGCCGACCCTACGAGCAGTACTTC.

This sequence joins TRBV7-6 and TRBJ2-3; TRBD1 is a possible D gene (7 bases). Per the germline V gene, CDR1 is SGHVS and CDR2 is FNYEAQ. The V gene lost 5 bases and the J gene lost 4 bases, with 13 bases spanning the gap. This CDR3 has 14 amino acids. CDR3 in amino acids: CASSQARGADTQYF. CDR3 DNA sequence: TGTGCCAGCAGCCAGGCCAGGGGGGCAGATACGCAGTATTTT.

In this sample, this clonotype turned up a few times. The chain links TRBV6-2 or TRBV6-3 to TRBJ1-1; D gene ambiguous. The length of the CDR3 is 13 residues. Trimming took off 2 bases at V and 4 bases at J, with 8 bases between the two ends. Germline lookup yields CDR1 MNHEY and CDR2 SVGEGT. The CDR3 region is CASSYPWVTEAFF. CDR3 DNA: TGTGCCAGCAGTTACCCCTGGGTCACTGAAGCTTTCTTT.

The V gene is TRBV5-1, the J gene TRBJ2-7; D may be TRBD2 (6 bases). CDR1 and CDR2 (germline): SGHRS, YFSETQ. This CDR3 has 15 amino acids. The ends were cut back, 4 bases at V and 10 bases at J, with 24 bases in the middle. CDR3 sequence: CASSATGLPPGAQYF. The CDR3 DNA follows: TGCGCCAGCAGCGCAACGGGACTCCCGCCCGGGGCCCAGTACTTC. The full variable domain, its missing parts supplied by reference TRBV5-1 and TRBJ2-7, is KAGVTQTPRYLIKTRGQQVTLSCSPISGHRSVSWYQQTPGQGLQFLFEYFSETQRNKGNFPGRFSGRQFSNSRSEMNVSTLELGDSALYLCASSATGLPPGAQYFGPGTRLTVT.

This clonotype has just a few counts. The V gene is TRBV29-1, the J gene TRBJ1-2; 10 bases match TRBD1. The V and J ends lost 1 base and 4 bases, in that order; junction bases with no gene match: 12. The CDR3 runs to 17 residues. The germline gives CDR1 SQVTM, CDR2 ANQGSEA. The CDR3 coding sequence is TGCAGCGTTGAAGTCCCTCCCGGGACAGGGGACGCCTATGGCTACACCTTC. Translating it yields CSVEVPPGTGDAYGYTF.

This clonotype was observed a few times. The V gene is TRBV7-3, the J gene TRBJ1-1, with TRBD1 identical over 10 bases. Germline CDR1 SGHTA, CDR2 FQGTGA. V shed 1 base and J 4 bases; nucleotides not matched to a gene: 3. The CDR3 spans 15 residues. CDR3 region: CASSLSRTGGTEAFF. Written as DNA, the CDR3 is TGTGCCAGCAGCTTAAGTCGGACAGGGGGCACTGAAGCTTTCTTT.

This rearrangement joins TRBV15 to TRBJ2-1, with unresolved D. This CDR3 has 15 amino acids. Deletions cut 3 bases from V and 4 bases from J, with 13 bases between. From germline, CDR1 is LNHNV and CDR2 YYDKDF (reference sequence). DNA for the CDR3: TGTGCCACCAGCAGTGAAAAAACTCCGTACAATGAGCAGTTCTTC. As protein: CATSSEKTPYNEQFF.

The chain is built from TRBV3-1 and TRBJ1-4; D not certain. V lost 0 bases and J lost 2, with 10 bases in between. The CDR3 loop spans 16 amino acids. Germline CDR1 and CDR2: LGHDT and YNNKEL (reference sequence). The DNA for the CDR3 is TGTGCCAGCAGCCAAGAGAGACCCGCTACTAATGAAAAACTGTTTTTT. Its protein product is CASSQERPATNEKLFF.

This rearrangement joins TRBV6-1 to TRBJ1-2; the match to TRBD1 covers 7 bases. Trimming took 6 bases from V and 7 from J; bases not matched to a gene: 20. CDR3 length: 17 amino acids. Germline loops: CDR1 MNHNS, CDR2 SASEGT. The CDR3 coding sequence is TGTGCCAGCAGCCCCCCCCACAGGGGACTGGTTGACGTTGGCTACACCTTC. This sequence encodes CASSPPHRGLVDVGYTF.

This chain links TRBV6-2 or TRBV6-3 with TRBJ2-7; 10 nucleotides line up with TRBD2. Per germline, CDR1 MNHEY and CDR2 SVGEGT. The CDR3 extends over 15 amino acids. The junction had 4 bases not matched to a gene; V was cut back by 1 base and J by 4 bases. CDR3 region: CASSYYASGGYEQYF. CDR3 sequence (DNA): TGTGCCAGCAGTTACTATGCTAGCGGGGGTTACGAGCAGTACTTC.

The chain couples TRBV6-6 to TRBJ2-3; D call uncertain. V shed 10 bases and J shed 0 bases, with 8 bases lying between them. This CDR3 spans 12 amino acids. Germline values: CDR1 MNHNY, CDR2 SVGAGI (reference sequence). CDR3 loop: CATLDSTDTQYF. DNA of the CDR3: TGTGCCACCCTCGACAGCACAGATACGCAGTATTTT.

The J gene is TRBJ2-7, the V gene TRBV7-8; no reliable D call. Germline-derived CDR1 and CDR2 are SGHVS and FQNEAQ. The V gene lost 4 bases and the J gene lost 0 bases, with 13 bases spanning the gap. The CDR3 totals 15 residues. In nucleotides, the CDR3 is TGTGCCAGCAGCTCAAGACCGAGAGACTCCTACGAGCAGTACTTC. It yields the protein CASSSRPRDSYEQYF.

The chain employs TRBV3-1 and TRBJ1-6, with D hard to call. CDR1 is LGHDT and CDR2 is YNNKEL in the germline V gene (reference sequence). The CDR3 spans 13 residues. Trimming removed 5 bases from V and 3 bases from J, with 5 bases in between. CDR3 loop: CASSWDYNSPLHF. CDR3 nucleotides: TGTGCCAGCAGCTGGGACTATAATTCACCCCTCCACTTT.

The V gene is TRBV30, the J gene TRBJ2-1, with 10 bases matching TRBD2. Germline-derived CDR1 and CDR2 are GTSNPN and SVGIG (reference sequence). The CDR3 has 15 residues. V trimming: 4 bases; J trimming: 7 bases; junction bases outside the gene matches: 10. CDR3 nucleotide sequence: TGTGCCTGGAACCCCCTAGCGGGAGCTAGGAATGAGCAGTTCTTC. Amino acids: CAWNPLAGARNEQFF.

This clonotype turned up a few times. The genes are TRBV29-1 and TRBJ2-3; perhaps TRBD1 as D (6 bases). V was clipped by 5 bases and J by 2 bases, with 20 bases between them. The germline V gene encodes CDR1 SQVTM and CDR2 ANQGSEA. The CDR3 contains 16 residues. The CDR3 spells CSVTGIGAFTTDTQYF. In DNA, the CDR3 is TGCAGCGTTACAGGGATTGGGGCTTTTACCACAGATACGCAGTATTTT.

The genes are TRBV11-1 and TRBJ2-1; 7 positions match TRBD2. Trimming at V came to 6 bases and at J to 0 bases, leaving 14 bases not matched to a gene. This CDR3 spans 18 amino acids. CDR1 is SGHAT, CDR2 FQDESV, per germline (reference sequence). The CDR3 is CASRPPVGLAASYNEQFF. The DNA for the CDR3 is TGTGCCAGCAGACCACCGGTTGGGCTAGCGGCCTCCTACAATGAGCAGTTCTTC.

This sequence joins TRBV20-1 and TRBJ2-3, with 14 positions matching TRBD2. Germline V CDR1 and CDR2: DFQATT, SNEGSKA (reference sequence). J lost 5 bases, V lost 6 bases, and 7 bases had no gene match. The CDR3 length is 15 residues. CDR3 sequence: CSASGTSGSIDTQYF. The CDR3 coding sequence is TGCAGTGCAAGTGGGACTAGCGGGAGTATAGATACGCAGTATTTT.

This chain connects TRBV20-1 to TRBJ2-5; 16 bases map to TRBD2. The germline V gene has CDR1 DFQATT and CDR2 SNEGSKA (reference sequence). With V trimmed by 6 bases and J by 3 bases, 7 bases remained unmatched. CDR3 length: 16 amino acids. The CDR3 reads CSATGLAGGQEETQYF. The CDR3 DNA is TGCAGTGCCACGGGACTAGCGGGAGGGCAGGAAGAGACCCAGTACTTC.

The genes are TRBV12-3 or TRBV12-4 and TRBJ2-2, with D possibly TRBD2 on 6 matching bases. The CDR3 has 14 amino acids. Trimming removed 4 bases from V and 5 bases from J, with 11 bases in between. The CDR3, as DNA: TGTGCCAGCAGTTCAACAGGAGGGACCGGGGAGCTGTTTTTT. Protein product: CASSSTGGTGELFF.